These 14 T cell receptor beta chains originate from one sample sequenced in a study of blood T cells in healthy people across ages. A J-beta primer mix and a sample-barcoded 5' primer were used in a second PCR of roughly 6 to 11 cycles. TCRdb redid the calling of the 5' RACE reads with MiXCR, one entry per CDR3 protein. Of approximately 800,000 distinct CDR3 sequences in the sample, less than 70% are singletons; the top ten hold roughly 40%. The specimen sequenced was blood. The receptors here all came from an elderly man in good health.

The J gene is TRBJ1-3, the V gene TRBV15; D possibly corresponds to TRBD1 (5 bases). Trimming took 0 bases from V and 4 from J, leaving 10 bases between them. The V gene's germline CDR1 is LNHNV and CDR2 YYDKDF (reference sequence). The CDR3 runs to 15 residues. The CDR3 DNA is TGTGCCACCAGCAGAGATGGGGGATGGGGAAACACCATATATTTT. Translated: CATSRDGGWGNTIYF.

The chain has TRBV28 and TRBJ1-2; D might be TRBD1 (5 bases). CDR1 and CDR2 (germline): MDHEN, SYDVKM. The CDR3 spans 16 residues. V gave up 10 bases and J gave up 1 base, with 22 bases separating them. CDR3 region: CATTGDQDSFNYGYTF. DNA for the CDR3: TGTGCCACCACGGGGGACCAAGACAGCTTTAACTATGGCTACACCTTC.

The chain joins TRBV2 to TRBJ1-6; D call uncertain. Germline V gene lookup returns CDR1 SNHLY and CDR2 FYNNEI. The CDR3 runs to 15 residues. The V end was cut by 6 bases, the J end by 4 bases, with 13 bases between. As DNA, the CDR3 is TGTGCCAGCAGCTACCACAGTGATTATAATTCACCCCTCCACTTT. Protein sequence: CASSYHSDYNSPLHF.

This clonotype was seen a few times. The CDR3 DNA reads as TGTGCCAGCAGCCCGGGACTAGCGGGCGATACGCAGTATTTT. Its protein is CASSPGLAGDTQYF. The chain recombines TRBV3-1 with TRBJ2-3; 12 bases match TRBD2. Germline CDR1 reads LGHDT; CDR2 reads YNNKEL (reference sequence). J was trimmed by 6 bases and V by 4 bases; bases with no gene match: 2. CDR3 length: 14 residues.

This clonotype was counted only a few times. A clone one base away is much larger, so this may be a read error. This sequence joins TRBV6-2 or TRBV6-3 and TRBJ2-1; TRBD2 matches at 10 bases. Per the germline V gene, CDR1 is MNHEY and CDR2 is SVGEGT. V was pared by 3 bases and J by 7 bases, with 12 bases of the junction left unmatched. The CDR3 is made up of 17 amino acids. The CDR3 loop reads CASSYPLALAGENEQFF. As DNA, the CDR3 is TGTGCCAGCAGTTATCCCCTGGCCCTAGCGGGAGAAAATGAGCAGTTCTTC.

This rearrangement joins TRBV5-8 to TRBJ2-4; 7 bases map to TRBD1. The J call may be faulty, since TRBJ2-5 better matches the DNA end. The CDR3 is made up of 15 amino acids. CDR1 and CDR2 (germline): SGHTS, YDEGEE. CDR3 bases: TGTGCCAGCAGCTTGGAGGGGGCGGCCAAGGAGACCCAGTACTTC. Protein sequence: CASSLEGAAKETQYF.

The CDR3 DNA follows: TGTGCCAGCAGTTACCTGGATGTCTATGAGCAGTACTTC. This gives the protein CASSYLDVYEQYF. The chain uses TRBV6-2 or TRBV6-3 and TRBJ2-5; D call uncertain. Germline values: CDR1 MNHEY, CDR2 SVGEGT. The CDR3 totals 13 residues. Trimming removed 2 bases at V and 11 bases at J, with 15 bases between.

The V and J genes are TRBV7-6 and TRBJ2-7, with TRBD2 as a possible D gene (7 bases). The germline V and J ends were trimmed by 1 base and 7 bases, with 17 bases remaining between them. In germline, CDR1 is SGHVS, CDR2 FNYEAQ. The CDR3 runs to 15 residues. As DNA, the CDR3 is TGTGCCAGCAGCTTAGGGTTTGCGGGGGCGAGGGAGCAGTACTTC. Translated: CASSLGFAGAREQYF. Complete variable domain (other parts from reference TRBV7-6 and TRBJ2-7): GAGVSQSPRYKVTKRGQDVALRCDPISGHVSLYWYRQALGQGPEFLTYFNYEAQQDKSGLPNDRFSAERPEGSISTLTIQRTEQRDSAMYRCASSLGFAGAREQYFGPGTRLTVT.

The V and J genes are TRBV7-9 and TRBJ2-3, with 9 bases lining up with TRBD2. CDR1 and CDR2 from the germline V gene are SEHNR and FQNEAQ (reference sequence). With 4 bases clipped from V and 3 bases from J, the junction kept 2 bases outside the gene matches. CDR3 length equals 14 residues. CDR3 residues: CASSSSGTTDTQYF. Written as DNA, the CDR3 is TGTGCCAGCAGCTCTAGCGGGACAACAGATACGCAGTATTTT.

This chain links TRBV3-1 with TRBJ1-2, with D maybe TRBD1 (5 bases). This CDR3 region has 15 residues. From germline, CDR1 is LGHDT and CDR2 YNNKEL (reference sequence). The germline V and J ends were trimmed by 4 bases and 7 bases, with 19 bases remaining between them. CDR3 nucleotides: TGTGCCAGCAGCCCCATGAGACTGGGGGGGTCTGGCTACACCTTC. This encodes CASSPMRLGGSGYTF.

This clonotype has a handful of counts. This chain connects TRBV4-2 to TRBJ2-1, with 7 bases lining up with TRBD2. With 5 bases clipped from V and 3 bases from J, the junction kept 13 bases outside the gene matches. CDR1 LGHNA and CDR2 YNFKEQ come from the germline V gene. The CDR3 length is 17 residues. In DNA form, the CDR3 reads TGTGCCAGCAGCGTCCGTTGGGATGCGGGAGACTACAATGAGCAGTTCTTC. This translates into CASSVRWDAGDYNEQFF.

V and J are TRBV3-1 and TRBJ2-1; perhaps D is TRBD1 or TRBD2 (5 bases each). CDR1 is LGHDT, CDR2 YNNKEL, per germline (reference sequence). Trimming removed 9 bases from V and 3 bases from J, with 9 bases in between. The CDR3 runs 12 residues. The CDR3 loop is CASGDLYNEQFF. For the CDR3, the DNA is TGTGCCAGTGGGGACCTCTACAATGAGCAGTTCTTC.

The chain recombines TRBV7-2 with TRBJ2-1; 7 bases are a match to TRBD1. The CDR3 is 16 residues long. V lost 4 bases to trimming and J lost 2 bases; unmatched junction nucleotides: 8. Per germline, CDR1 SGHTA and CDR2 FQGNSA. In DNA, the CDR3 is TGTGCCAGCAGCTCCCTCGACAGGGCTCCCTACAATGAGCAGTTCTTC. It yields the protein CASSSLDRAPYNEQFF.

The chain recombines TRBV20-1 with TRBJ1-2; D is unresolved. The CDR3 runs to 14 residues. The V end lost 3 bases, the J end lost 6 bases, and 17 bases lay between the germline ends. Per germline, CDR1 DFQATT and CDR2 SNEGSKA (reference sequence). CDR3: CSAREPHAQDGYTF. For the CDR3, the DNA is TGCAGTGCTAGGGAACCACATGCCCAGGATGGCTACACCTTC.